What follows are 15 T cell receptor beta chains derived from one specimen sequenced in a study of blood T cells in healthy people across ages. A second 7 to 11 cycle PCR used barcoded and J-beta primers. TCRdb passed the 5' RACE reads through MiXCR, listing each CDR3 protein once. The sample lists some 750,000 distinct CDR3 sequences, about 20% seen once, with 22% in the top ten. Sequences were obtained from blood. Receptors were obtained from a man in his sixties or seventies in good health.

Only a few counts were recorded for this clonotype. The chain couples TRBV29-1 to TRBJ1-5; no clear D gene. The V and J ends lost 5 bases and 3 bases respectively, with 11 bases between them. This CDR3 spans 13 amino acids. Germline-derived CDR1 and CDR2 are SQVTM and ANQGSEA. The chain's CDR3 is CSVQRATNQPQHF. The CDR3, as DNA: TGCAGCGTTCAGAGGGCTACCAATCAGCCCCAGCATTTT.

The chain joins TRBV5-1 to TRBJ2-3; D not certain. This CDR3 is built from 12 residues. V dropped 3 bases and J dropped 8 bases, with 10 bases sitting between them. Germline V gene data show CDR1 as SGHRS and CDR2 as YFSETQ. The CDR3 loop is CASSSDVGTQYF. The CDR3 DNA sequence: TGCGCCAGCAGCTCGGACGTAGGTACGCAGTATTTT.

The chain links TRBV6-2 or TRBV6-3 to TRBJ2-1; TRBD2 agrees at 7 bases. There are 15 residues in the CDR3. The V gene end was trimmed by 6 bases and the J gene end by 0 bases; junction bases not matched to a gene: 5. In germline, CDR1 is MNHEY, CDR2 SVGEGT. The CDR3 sequence: CASRHSGGSYNEQFF. CDR3 DNA sequence: TGTGCCAGCAGACACTCGGGGGGCTCCTACAATGAGCAGTTCTTC.

This clonotype was seen more than once but under ten times. The chain links TRBV5-1 to TRBJ2-7; D might be TRBD1 (6 bases). This CDR3 comprises 15 residues. Looked up from germline, CDR1 is SGHRS and CDR2 is YFSETQ. The ends were cut back, 1 base at V and 6 bases at J, with 17 bases in the middle. The CDR3 loop reads CASSLTGTLYAEQYF. The CDR3 DNA follows: TGCGCCAGCAGCTTGACCGGGACATTGTATGCCGAGCAGTACTTC.

There are a few counts of this clonotype. The chain couples TRBV29-1 to TRBJ2-7, with 8 bases identical to TRBD2. V lost 4 bases and J lost 5; bases outside the gene matches: 4. The CDR3 consists of 12 residues. Germline loops: CDR1 SQVTM, CDR2 ANQGSEA. The CDR3 DNA sequence: TGCAGCGTTGTCGGGAGGGCCGACGAGCAGTACGTC. This encodes CSVVGRADEQYV.

A remark on this clonotype: The junction does not match germline at one end; this may be a read error. Written as DNA, the CDR3 is TGCGCCAGCAGCTACGGGACAAAAGCAACTGATGAAAAACTGTTTTTT. Translated: CASSYGTKATDEKLFF. The chain joins TRBV5-1 to TRBJ1-4; perhaps TRBD1 as D (6 bases). From germline, CDR1 is SGHRS and CDR2 YFSETQ. This CDR3 spans 16 amino acids.

The chain recombines TRBV19 with TRBJ2-6; TRBD1 is a possible D gene (5 bases). The CDR3 sequence is 15 residues long. V gave up 5 bases and J gave up 2 bases, with 10 bases separating them. Germline V lookup: CDR1 LNHDA, CDR2 SQIVND (reference sequence). In nucleotides, the CDR3 is TGTGCCAGTAGTTACCAGGGCCCTGGGGCCAACGTCCTGACTTTC. It codes for CASSYQGPGANVLTF.

This chain connects TRBV6-6 to TRBJ2-1; D not resolved. This CDR3 is built from 13 residues. Per germline, CDR1 MNHNY and CDR2 SVGAGI (reference sequence). V lost 7 bases and J lost 2, with 9 bases in between. The CDR3 bases are TGTGCCAGCACTGGGGATCCCTACAATGAGCAGTTCTTC. Protein: CASTGDPYNEQFF.

The gene calls are TRBV6-1 and TRBJ2-3, with TRBD1 matching over 7 bases. Unmatched junction bases numbered 11, after V lost 5 bases and J lost 0 bases. There are 17 residues in the CDR3. In germline, CDR1 is MNHNS, CDR2 SASEGT. In nucleotides, the CDR3 is TGTGCCAGCAGTCCGGCAACGACAGGGCCGAGCACAGATACGCAGTATTTT. This gives the protein CASSPATTGPSTDTQYF.

This clonotype showed up just a few times. CDR3 sequence (DNA): TGTGCCAGCAGCTTAGAAGGACAGGGCCGGGAAGGCCACACCTTC. Its translation is CASSLEGQGREGHTF. This chain links TRBV11-2 with TRBJ1-2; 8 positions agree with TRBD1. This CDR3 has 15 amino acids. In germline, CDR1 is SGHAT, CDR2 FQNNGV. V lost 0 bases to trimming and J lost 12 bases; unmatched junction nucleotides: 12.

The chain employs TRBV10-3 and TRBJ1-5; tentatively, D is TRBD1 (5 bases). CDR1 and CDR2 from the germline V gene are ENHRY and SYGVKD. The CDR3 is made up of 14 amino acids. The germline V and J ends were trimmed by 6 bases and 0 bases, with 9 bases remaining between them. CDR3 in DNA: TGTGCCATCAGCGGGGCAATTAGCAATCAGCCCCAGCATTTT. This codes for CAISGAISNQPQHF.

In this sample, this clonotype turned up a few times. The CDR3 protein is CASSPFDREAFF. The DNA for the CDR3 is TGTGCCAGCTCACCATTTGACCGGGAAGCTTTCTTT. This chain joins TRBV18 and TRBJ1-1; no clear D gene. The germline V gene encodes CDR1 KGHSH and CDR2 LQKENI. Trimming removed 2 bases from V and 8 bases from J, with 9 bases in between. The CDR3 is 12 amino acids. The full variable domain, its missing parts supplied by reference TRBV18 and TRBJ1-1, is NAGVMQNPRHLVRRRGQEARLRCSPMKGHSHVYWYRQLPEEGLKFMVYLQKENIIDESGMPKERFSAEFPKEGPSILRIQQVVRGDSAAYFCASSPFDREAFFGQGTRLTVV.

This clonotype was recorded at least ten times. This chain links TRBV10-3 with TRBJ2-3, with a possible D match to TRBD2 (6 bases). Germline-derived CDR1 and CDR2 are ENHRY and SYGVKD. Trimming took 10 bases from V and 0 from J, leaving 11 bases between them. This CDR3 contains 13 residues. In DNA, the CDR3 is TGTGCCAGCAGACTAGAAAGCACAGATACGCAGTATTTT. Translated: CASRLESTDTQYF.

This clonotype has a count of ten or more. The gene calls are TRBV20-1 and TRBJ2-1; TRBD2 matches at 10 bases. This CDR3 has 14 residues. Unmatched junction bases numbered 4, after V lost 3 bases and J lost 5 bases. Looked up from germline, CDR1 is DFQATT and CDR2 is SNEGSKA (reference sequence). The CDR3 reads CSARRTSGHNEQFF. The CDR3 DNA follows: TGCAGTGCTAGGAGGACTAGCGGTCACAATGAGCAGTTCTTC.

DNA for the CDR3: TGTGCCAGCAGTTATAGCGGGGGGTGGAATGAGCAGTTCTTC. Translated: CASSYSGGWNEQFF. The rearrangement uses TRBV12-3 or TRBV12-4 and TRBJ2-1; 10 nucleotides match TRBD2. The CDR3 is 14 residues long. V shed 4 bases and J 7 bases; nucleotides not matched to a gene: 4.